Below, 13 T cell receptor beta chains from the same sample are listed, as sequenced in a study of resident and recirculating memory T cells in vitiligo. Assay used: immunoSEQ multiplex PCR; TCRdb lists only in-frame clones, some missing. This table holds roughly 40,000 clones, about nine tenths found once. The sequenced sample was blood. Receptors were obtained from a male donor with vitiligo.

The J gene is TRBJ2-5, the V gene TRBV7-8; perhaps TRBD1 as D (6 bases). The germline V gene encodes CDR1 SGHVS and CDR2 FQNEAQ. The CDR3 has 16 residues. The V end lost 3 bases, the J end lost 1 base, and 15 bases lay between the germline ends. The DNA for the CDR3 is TGTGCCAGCAGCTTCCTTACCGACAGGTCCCAAGAGACCCAGTACTTC. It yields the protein CASSFLTDRSQETQYF. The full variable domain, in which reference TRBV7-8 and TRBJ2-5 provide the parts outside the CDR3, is GAGVSQSPRYKVAKRGQDVALRCDPISGHVSLFWYQQALGQGPEFLTYFQNEAQLDKSGLPSDRFFAERPEGSVSTLKIQRTQQEDSAVYLCASSFLTDRSQETQYFGPGTRLLVL.

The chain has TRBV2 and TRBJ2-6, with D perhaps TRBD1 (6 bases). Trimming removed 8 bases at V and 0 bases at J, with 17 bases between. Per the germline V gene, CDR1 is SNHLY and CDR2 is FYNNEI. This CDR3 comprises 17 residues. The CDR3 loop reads CASLLQGPISGANVLTF. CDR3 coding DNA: TGTGCCAGCCTATTACAGGGACCGATCTCTGGGGCCAACGTCCTGACTTTC.

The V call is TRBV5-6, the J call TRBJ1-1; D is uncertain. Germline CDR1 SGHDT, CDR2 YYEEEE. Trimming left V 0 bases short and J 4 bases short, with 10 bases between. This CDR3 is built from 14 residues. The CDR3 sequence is CASSLASGSTEAFF. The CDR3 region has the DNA TGTGCCAGCAGCTTGGCTTCGGGGTCCACTGAAGCTTTCTTT.

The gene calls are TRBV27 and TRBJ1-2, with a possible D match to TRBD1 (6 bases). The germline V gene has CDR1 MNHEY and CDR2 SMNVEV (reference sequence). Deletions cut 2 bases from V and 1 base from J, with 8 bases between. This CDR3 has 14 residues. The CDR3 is CASSLQGGNYGYTF. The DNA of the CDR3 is TGTGCCAGCAGTTTACAAGGGGGTAACTATGGCTACACCTTC.

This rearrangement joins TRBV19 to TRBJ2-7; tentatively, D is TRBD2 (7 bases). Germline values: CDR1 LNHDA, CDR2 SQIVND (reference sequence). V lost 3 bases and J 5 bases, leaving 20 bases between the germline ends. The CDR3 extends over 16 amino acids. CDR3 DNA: TGTGCCAGTAGTATTAAAGGGGTGCGGGGGCCCCACGAGCAGTACTTC. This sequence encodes CASSIKGVRGPHEQYF.

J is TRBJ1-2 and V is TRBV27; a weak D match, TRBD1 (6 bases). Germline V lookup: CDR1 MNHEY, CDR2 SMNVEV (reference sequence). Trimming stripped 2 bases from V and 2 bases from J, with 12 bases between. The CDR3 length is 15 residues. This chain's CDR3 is CASSLNGQTNYGYTF. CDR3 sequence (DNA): TGTGCCAGCAGTTTAAATGGACAGACAAACTATGGCTACACCTTC.

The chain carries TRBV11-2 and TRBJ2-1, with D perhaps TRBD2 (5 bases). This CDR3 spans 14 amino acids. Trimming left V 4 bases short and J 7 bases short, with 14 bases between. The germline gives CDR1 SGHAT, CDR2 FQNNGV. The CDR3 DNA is TGTGCCAGCAGCTCTGCGGGTGTTTGGAATGAGCAGTTCTTC. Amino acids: CASSSAGVWNEQFF.

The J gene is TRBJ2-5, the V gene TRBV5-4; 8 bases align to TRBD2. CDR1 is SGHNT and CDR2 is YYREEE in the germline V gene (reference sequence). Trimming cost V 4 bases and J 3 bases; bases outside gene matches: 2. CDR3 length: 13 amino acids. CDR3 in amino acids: CASSETSEETQYF. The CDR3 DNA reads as TGTGCCAGCAGCGAGACTAGCGAAGAGACCCAGTACTTC.

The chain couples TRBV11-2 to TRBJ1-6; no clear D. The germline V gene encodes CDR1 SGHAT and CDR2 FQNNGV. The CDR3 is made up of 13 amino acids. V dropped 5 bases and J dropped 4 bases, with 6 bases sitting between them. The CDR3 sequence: CASSQNYNSPLHF. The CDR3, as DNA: TGTGCCAGCAGCCAAAATTATAATTCACCCCTCCACTTT. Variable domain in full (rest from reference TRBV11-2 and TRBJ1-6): EAGVAQSPRYKIIEKRQSVAFWCNPISGHATLYWYQQILGQGPKLLIQFQNNGVVDDSQLPKDRFSAERLKGVDSTLKIQPAKLEDSAVYLCASSQNYNSPLHFGNGTRLTVT.

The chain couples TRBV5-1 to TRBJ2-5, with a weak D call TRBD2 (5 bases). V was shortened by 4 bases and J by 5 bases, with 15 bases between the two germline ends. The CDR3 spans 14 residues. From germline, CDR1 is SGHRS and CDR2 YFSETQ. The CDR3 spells CASSRDTGEETQYF. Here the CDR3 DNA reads TGCGCCAGCAGCCGAGACACCGGGGAGGAGACCCAGTACTTC.

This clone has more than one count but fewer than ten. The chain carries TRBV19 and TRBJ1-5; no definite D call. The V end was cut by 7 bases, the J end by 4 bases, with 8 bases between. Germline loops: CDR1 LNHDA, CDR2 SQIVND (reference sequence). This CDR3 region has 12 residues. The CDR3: CASKVGNQPQHF. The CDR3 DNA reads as TGTGCCAGTAAGGTCGGGAATCAGCCCCAGCATTTT.

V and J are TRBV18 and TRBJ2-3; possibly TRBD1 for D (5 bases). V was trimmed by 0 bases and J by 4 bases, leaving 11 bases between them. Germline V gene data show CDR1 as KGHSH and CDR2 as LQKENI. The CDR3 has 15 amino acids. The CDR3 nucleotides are TGTGCCAGCTCACCACCGTCGCAGGGATCAGATACGCAGTATTTT. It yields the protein CASSPPSQGSDTQYF.

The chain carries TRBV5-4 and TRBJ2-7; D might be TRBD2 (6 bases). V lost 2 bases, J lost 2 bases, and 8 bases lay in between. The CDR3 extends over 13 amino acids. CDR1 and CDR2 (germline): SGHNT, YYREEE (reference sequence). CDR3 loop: CASSFRGTYEQYF. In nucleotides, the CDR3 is TGTGCCAGCAGCTTTCGGGGGACCTACGAGCAGTACTTC.